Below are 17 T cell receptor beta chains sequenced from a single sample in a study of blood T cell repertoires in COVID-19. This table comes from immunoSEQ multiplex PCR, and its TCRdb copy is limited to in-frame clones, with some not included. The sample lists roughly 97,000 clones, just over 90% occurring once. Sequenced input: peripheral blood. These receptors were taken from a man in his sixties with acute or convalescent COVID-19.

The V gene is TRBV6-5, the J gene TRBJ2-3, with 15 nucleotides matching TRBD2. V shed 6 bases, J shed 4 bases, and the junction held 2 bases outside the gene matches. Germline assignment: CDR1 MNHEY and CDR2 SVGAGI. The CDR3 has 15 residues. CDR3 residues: CASSGLAGGADTQYF. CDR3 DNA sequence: TGTGCCAGCAGCGGACTAGCGGGAGGGGCAGATACGCAGTATTTT.

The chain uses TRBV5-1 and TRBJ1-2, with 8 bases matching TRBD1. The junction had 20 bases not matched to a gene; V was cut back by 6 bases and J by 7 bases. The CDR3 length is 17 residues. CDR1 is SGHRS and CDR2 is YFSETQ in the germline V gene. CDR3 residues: CASNENPGQGIAFGYTF. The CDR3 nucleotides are TGCGCCAGCAATGAAAACCCCGGACAGGGAATCGCTTTTGGCTACACCTTC. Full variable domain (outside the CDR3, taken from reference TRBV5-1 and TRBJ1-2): KAGVTQTPRYLIKTRGQQVTLSCSPISGHRSVSWYQQTPGQGLQFLFEYFSETQRNKGNFPGRFSGRQFSNSRSEMNVSTLELGDSALYLCASNENPGQGIAFGYTFGSGTRLTVV.

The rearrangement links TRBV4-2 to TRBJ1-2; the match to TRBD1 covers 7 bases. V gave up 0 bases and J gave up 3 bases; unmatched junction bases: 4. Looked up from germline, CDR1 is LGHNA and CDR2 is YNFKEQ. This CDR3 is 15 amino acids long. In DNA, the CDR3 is TGTGCCAGCAGCCAAGAAAGGGACAGATACTATGGCTACACCTTC. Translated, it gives CASSQERDRYYGYTF.

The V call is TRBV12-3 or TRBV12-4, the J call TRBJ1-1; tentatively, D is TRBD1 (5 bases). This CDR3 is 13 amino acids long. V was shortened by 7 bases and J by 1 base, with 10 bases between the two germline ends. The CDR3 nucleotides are TGTGCCAGCACCCATAGGGGGAACACTGAAGCTTTCTTT. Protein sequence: CASTHRGNTEAFF.

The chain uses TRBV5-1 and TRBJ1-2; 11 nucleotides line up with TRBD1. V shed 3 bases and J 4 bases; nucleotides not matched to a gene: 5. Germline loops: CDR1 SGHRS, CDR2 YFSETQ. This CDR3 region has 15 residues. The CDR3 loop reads CASSSDRGRGYGYTF. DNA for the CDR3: TGCGCCAGCAGCTCGGACAGGGGGCGAGGCTATGGCTACACCTTC.

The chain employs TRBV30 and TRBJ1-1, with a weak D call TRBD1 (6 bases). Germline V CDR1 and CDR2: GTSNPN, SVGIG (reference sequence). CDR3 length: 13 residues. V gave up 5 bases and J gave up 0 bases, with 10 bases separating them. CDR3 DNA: TGTGCCTGGGGAACAGGGATGAACACTGAAGCTTTCTTT. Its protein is CAWGTGMNTEAFF. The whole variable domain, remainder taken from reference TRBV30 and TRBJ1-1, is SQTIHQWPATLVQPVGSPLSLECTVEGTSNPNLYWYRQAAGRGLQLLFYSVGIGQISSEVPQNLSASRPQDRQFILSSKKLLLSDSGFYLCAWGTGMNTEAFFGQGTRLTVV.

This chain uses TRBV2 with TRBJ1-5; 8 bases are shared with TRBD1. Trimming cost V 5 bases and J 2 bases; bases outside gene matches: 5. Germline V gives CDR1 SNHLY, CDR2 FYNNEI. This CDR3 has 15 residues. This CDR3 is CASSPDRARNQPQHF. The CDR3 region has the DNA TGTGCCAGCAGTCCGGACAGGGCCCGCAATCAGCCCCAGCATTTT.

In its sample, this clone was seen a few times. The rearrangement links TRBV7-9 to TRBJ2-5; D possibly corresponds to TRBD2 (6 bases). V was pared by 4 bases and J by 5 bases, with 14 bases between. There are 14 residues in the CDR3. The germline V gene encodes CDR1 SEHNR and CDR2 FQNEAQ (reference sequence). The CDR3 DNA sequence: TGTGCCAGCAGCTACTCGACTAGTTCGGAGACCCAGTACTTC. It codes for CASSYSTSSETQYF.

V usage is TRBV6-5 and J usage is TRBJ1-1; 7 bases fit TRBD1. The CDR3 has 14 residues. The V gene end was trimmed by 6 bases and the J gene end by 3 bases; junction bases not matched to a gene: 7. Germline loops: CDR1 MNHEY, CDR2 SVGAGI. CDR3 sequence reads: CASSQGGADTEAFF. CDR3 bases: TGTGCCAGCAGCCAAGGGGGCGCGGACACTGAAGCTTTCTTT.

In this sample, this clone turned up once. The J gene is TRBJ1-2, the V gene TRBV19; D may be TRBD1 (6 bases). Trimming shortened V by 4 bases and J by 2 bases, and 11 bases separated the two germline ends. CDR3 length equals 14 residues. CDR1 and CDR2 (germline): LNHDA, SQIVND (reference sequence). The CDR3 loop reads CASSNQTGNYGYTF. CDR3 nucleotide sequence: TGTGCCAGTAGTAACCAAACAGGGAACTATGGCTACACCTTC.

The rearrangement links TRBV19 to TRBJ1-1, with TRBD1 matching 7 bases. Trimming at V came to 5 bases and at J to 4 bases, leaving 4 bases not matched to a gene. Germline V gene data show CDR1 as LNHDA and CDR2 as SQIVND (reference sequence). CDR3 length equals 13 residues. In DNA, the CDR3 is TGTGCCAGTAGTTTGTCAGGGGGCACTGAAGCTTTCTTT. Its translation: CASSLSGGTEAFF.

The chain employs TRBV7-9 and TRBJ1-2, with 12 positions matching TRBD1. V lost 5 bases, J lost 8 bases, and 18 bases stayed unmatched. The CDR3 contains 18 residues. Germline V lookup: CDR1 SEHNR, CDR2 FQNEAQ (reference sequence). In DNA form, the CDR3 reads TGTGCCAGCAGCCGCTCCCCCGGGACAGGGGGCATACGGTGGGGCTACACCTTC. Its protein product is CASSRSPGTGGIRWGYTF.

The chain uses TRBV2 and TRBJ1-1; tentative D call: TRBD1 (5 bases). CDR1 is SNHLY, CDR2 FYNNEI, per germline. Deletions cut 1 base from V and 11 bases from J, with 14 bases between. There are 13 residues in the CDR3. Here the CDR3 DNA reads TGTGCCAGCAGTGAAGGGGGGGGACCCGCTGCTTTCTTT. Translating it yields CASSEGGGPAAFF.

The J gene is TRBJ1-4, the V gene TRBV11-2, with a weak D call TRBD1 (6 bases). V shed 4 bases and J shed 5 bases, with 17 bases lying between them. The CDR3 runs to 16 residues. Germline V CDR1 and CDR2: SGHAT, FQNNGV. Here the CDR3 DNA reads TGTGCCAGCAGCTCCCAAACAGGGCCCCTAAATGAAAAACTGTTTTTT. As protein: CASSSQTGPLNEKLFF.

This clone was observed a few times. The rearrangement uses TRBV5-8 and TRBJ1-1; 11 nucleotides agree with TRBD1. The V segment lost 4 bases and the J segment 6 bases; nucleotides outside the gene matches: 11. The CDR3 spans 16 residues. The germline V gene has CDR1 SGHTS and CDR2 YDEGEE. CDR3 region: CASSPRDRGRLAEAFF. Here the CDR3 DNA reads TGTGCCAGCAGCCCCCGGGACAGGGGGAGACTGGCTGAAGCTTTCTTT.

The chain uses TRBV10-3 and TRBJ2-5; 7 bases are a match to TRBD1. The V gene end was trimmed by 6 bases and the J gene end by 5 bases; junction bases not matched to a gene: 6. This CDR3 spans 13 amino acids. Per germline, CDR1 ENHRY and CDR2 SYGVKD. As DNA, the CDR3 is TGTGCCATCAGCACAGGGGTTCAGGAGACCCAGTACTTC. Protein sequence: CAISTGVQETQYF.

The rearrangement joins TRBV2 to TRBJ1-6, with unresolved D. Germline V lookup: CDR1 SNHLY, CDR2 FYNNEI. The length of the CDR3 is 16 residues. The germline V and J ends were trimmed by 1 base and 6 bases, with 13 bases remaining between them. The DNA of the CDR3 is TGTGCCAGCAGTGAAGGTCTAGCAGAATTTAATTCACCCCTCCACTTT. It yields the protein CASSEGLAEFNSPLHF.